The 2 T cell receptor beta chains below all came from one sample that was sequenced in a study of blood T cell repertoires in COVID-19. The data were produced by immunoSEQ multiplex PCR, yet TCRdb's version contains in-frame clones alone and is incomplete. The table has approximately 100,000 clones, around 89% seen once. Sequencing was performed on peripheral blood. These receptors came from a woman aged 80 or older with acute or convalescent COVID-19.

The chain joins TRBV3-1 (or the pseudogene TRBV3-2) to TRBJ1-5, with D possibly being TRBD1 (5 bases). The ends were cut back, 2 bases at V and 5 bases at J, with 13 bases in the middle. This CDR3 comprises 15 residues. Germline V gene data show CDR1 as LGHDT and CDR2 as YNNKEL (reference sequence). The CDR3 DNA is TGTGCCAGCAGCCAAAGTGGGGGGGACCATCAGCCCCAGCATTTT. This gives the protein CASSQSGGDHQPQHF.

This clone came up a few times. The gene calls are TRBV2 and TRBJ1-2; D gene uncertain. CDR1 and CDR2 from the germline V gene are SNHLY and FYNNEI. Trimming removed 1 base at V and 0 bases at J, with 9 bases between. This CDR3 is built from 15 residues. The CDR3 coding sequence is TGTGCCAGCAGTGAAGGGGCGGGCCCTAACTATGGCTACACCTTC. Its translation: CASSEGAGPNYGYTF.